A selection of T cell receptor beta chains follows, all from one sample in a study of cytomegalovirus exposure and HLA in healthy donors. Method: immunoSEQ multiplex PCR; TCRdb's copy keeps in-frame clones and lacks some. Among under 200,000 clones listed, around three quarters were seen once. The sequencing sample was made of PBMCs. The receptors originated from a middle-aged man in good health and CMV-seronegative. The CDR3 runs from the conserved cysteine through the conserved F or W. A D gene is named only where the DNA matches it firmly. Not all rows give a size; the values are once, few, many and, for expanded clones, a class.

CDR3aa	CDR3nt	abundance	v_gene	d_gene	j_gene
CASTGGSSYNSPLHF	TGTGCCAGCACCGGGGGAAGCTCCTATAATTCACCCCTCCACTTT	NA	TRBV6-6	NA	TRBJ1-6
CASNGGTYEQYF	TGTGCCAGCAACGGGGGGACCTACGAGCAGTACTTC	NA	TRBV25-1	TRBD2	TRBJ2-7
CASIPPDSRGYTF	TGTGCCAGCATCCCCCCGGACAGTCGTGGCTACACCTTC	NA	TRBV6-1	NA	TRBJ1-2
CASSQTPSSSYNEQFF	TGCGCCAGCAGCCAGACTCCTTCGAGCTCCTACAATGAGCAGTTCTTC	few	TRBV5-1	NA	TRBJ2-1
CASSLRQVGANNSPLHF	TGTGCCAGCAGCCTCCGACAGGTCGGAGCCAATAATTCACCCCTCCACTTT	NA	TRBV7-6	NA	TRBJ1-6
CASSPASLKVDQQYF	TGTGCCAGCTCACCCGCATCACTAAAGGTGGATCAGCAGTACTTC	once	TRBV18	NA	TRBJ2-7
CATGKQGRADTQYF	TGTGCCACCGGGAAACAGGGTCGTGCAGATACGCAGTATTTT	NA	TRBV25-1	NA	TRBJ2-3
CASIRTATNYGYTF	TGTGCCAGCATCCGGACAGCCACTAACTATGGCTACACCTTC	NA	TRBV6-1	NA	TRBJ1-2
CSVAGTSGQDTQYF	TGCAGCGTAGCCGGGACTAGCGGCCAGGATACGCAGTATTTT	NA	TRBV29-1	TRBD2	TRBJ2-3
CASSQEPGNTIYF	TGCGCCAGCAGCCAAGAGCCGGGGAACACCATATATTTT	few	TRBV4-3	NA	TRBJ1-3
CASSFLGGPYEQYF	TGTGCCAGCAGTTTTCTGGGGGGTCCCTACGAGCAGTACTTC	NA	TRBV27	NA	TRBJ2-7
CASSLIGQVINEQFF	TGCGCCAGCAGCTTGATTGGACAGGTGATCAATGAGCAGTTCTTC	NA	TRBV5-1	TRBD1	TRBJ2-1
CASSLGRGRHTVLTF	TGTGCCAGCAGCTTAGGCAGGGGGCGTCACACCGTCCTGACTTTC	NA	TRBV7-2	TRBD1	TRBJ2-6
CASCPGQGAWNNQPQHF	TGTGCCAGCTGTCCGGGACAGGGGGCATGGAACAATCAGCCCCAGCATTTT	NA	TRBV27	TRBD1	TRBJ1-5
CASSHTLTSGYNEQFF	TGCGCCAGCAGCCATACCCTGACTAGCGGTTACAATGAGCAGTTCTTC	few	TRBV4-3	TRBD2	TRBJ2-1
CASSPGTGNMNTEAFF	TGTGCCAGCAGTCCTGGGACAGGTAACATGAACACTGAAGCTTTCTTT	NA	TRBV27	TRBD1	TRBJ1-1
CASSLRGDTQYF	TGCGCCAGCAGCTTAAGGGGAGATACGCAGTATTTT	NA	TRBV5-1	NA	TRBJ2-3
CASSLVAGGPNEQFF	TGTGCCAGCAGCTTAGTGGCGGGGGGGCCCAATGAGCAGTTCTTC	NA	TRBV7-2	TRBD2	TRBJ2-1
CASSLDREAEAFF	TGTGCCAGCAGCTTGGACCGGGAGGCTGAAGCTTTCTTT	NA	TRBV5-4	NA	TRBJ1-1
CASSVLAGNYNEQFF	TGTGCCAGCAGTGTTCTAGCGGGGAATTACAATGAGCAGTTCTTC	once	TRBV2	TRBD2	TRBJ2-1
CASSEGGSTDTQYF	TGTGCCAGCAGTGAGGGGGGAAGCACAGATACGCAGTATTTT	NA	TRBV2	NA	TRBJ2-3
CASKIGQGGFQPQHF	TGTGCCAGCAAAATCGGACAGGGAGGGTTTCAGCCCCAGCATTTT	NA	TRBV2	TRBD1	TRBJ1-5
CASSAGGSGNTIYF	TGCGCCAGCAGCGCAGGGGGGTCTGGAAACACCATATATTTT	NA	TRBV5-1	TRBD1	TRBJ1-3
CASSFTTDRAKTEAFF	TGTGCCAGCAGTTTCACGACGGACAGGGCGAAGACTGAAGCTTTCTTT	NA	TRBV6-5	TRBD1	TRBJ1-1
CANRTGGAEAFF	TGCGCCAACCGGACAGGGGGGGCTGAAGCTTTCTTT	NA	TRBV5-1	TRBD1	TRBJ1-1
CASSPFGGLAGGGETQYF	TGTGCCAGCTCACCCTTCGGGGGACTAGCGGGAGGAGGAGAGACCCAGTACTTC	NA	TRBV18	TRBD2	TRBJ2-5
CASSKLGTGSYEQYF	TGTGCCAGTAGTAAATTGGGGACTGGATCCTACGAGCAGTACTTC	NA	TRBV19	NA	TRBJ2-7
CASSTTSAADYEQYF	TGTGCCAGCAGCACTACCTCAGCGGCCGACTACGAGCAGTACTTC	NA	TRBV7-7	NA	TRBJ2-7
CASSSLHRGANEQFF	TGTGCCAGCAGTTCACTTCACAGGGGGGCCAATGAGCAGTTCTTC	NA	TRBV6-5	TRBD1	TRBJ2-1
CASRGQGAIGELFF	TGTGCCAGCAGGGGACAGGGGGCGATCGGGGAGCTGTTTTTT	NA	TRBV6-5	TRBD1	TRBJ2-2
CSVATGGRAGELFF	TGCAGCGTCGCAACAGGGGGCAGGGCCGGGGAGCTGTTTTTT	NA	TRBV29-1	TRBD1	TRBJ2-2
CASSPGGLATETQYF	TGTGCCAGCAGCCCCGGAGGGCTAGCTACGGAGACCCAGTACTTC	NA	TRBV7-2	NA	TRBJ2-5
CASSQELRTDTQYF	TGCGCCAGCAGCCAAGAACTGAGGACAGATACGCAGTATTTT	NA	TRBV4-3	NA	TRBJ2-3
CASTRPGEGYTF	TGTGCCAGCACGCGGCCCGGGGAAGGCTACACCTTC	NA	TRBV9	NA	TRBJ1-2
CASRPWADGVQYF	TGTGCCAGCCGCCCCTGGGCAGACGGCGTGCAGTACTTC	NA	TRBV7-2	NA	TRBJ2-7
CASRGDGSSYNEQFF	TGTGCCAGCAGAGGGGACGGGAGCTCCTACAATGAGCAGTTCTTC	once	TRBV6-1	NA	TRBJ2-1
CATSRVSNEKLFF	TGTGCCACCAGCAGGGTTAGTAATGAAAAACTGTTTTTT	few	TRBV15	NA	TRBJ1-4
CASSLASGGNQETQYF	TGCGCCAGCAGCTTGGCGAGCGGGGGGAACCAAGAGACCCAGTACTTC	NA	TRBV5-1	TRBD2	TRBJ2-5
CASSNGRGTIYF	TGTGCCAGCAGTAACGGGAGAGGCACCATATATTTT	few	TRBV6-5	NA	TRBJ1-3
CASSDRGSPLHF	TGTGCCAGCAGCGACAGGGGTTCACCCCTCCACTTT	once	TRBV5-4	TRBD1	TRBJ1-6
CAWSVRRGALQETQYF	TGTGCCTGGAGTGTACGACGCGGTGCCCTCCAAGAGACCCAGTACTTC	few	TRBV30	NA	TRBJ2-5
CASSQGRVDEQFF	TGTGCCAGCAGCCAAGGGAGGGTAGATGAGCAGTTCTTC	NA	TRBV4-2	NA	TRBJ2-1
CASSQDLAGGKQFF	TGTGCCAGCAGCCAAGATCTGGCGGGAGGGAAGCAGTTCTTC	few	TRBV14	TRBD2	TRBJ2-1
CASSQGLADTEGRSYEQYF	TGCGCCAGCAGCCAAGGACTAGCGGACACCGAGGGGAGATCCTACGAGCAGTACTTC	NA	TRBV4-3	TRBD2	TRBJ2-7
CASSSNSRDTEQFF	TGTGCCAGCAGCTCTAATAGCCGGGACACTGAGCAGTTCTTC	NA	TRBV7-2	NA	TRBJ2-1
CASSAWAGEGTDTQYF	TGCGCCAGCAGCGCCTGGGCGGGAGAGGGCACAGATACGCAGTATTTT	NA	TRBV5-1	TRBD2	TRBJ2-3
CASSQIGDKGGVYEQYF	TGCGCCAGCAGTCAAATTGGAGATAAGGGGGGGGTCTACGAGCAGTACTTC	NA	TRBV23-1	NA	TRBJ2-7
CASSPQLGGPYEQYF	TGTGCCAGCAGTCCACAATTGGGGGGGCCCTACGAGCAGTACTTC	NA	TRBV6-1	NA	TRBJ2-7
CASSFGASGSFHNEQFF	TGTGCCAGCAGTTTCGGTGCAAGCGGGAGTTTCCACAATGAGCAGTTCTTC	few	TRBV27	TRBD2	TRBJ2-1